The next 10 T cell receptor beta chains were all read from a single sample in a study of spatial heterogeneity in lung cancer. MiXCR was run by TCRdb on the 5' RACE reads, yielding one entry per CDR3 protein. The sample includes tens of thousands of distinct CDR3 sequences, approximately 7% of them seen just once. As to time point: sample taken at primary tumor resection. Sequencing of whole RNA from tumor, nontumor lung or frozen PBMC involved no sorting. The source material was PBMCs, sampled at surgery. Receptor source: a female donor with early-stage non-small cell lung cancer.

This rearrangement joins TRBV20-1 to TRBJ1-4, with 7 bases fitting TRBD1. The length of the CDR3 is 15 residues. After removal of 0 bases from V and 5 bases from J, the junction contained 6 bases not matched to a gene. The germline V gene has CDR1 DFQATT and CDR2 SNEGSKA (reference sequence). The DNA for the CDR3 is TGCAGTGCTAGAGATCGGGCACAGGGGAATGAAAAACTGTTTTTT. Translated: CSARDRAQGNEKLFF.

The table lists this clonotype with many counts. The chain employs TRBV29-1 and TRBJ1-2; D is possibly TRBD1 (5 bases). Germline-derived CDR1 and CDR2 are SQVTM and ANQGSEA. The germline V and J ends were trimmed by 2 bases and 7 bases, with 11 bases remaining between them. CDR3 length: 12 residues. Here the CDR3 reads CSVEQGARGYTF. The CDR3 DNA follows: TGCAGCGTTGAACAGGGTGCTCGTGGCTACACCTTC.

This clonotype was observed many times. CDR3 sequence reads: CASSFQSYSYNSPLHF. The CDR3 DNA sequence: TGTGCCAGCAGCTTCCAGTCCTACTCCTATAATTCACCCCTCCACTTT. The V and J genes are TRBV7-2 and TRBJ1-6; D is undetermined. This CDR3 region has 16 residues. Germline-derived CDR1 and CDR2 are SGHTA and FQGNSA. Trimming took 3 bases from V and 0 from J, leaving 9 bases between them.

This clonotype has a handful of counts. This chain links TRBV5-5 with TRBJ1-2; weak D call: TRBD1 (5 bases). Deletions cut 0 bases from V and 8 bases from J, with 17 bases between. Germline V gives CDR1 SGHKS, CDR2 YYEKEE (reference sequence). The CDR3 totals 15 residues. As DNA, the CDR3 is TGTGCCAGCAGCTTGGCCATAGGGGAGCTTCGAGGCTACACCTTC. It yields the protein CASSLAIGELRGYTF.

This clonotype has just a few counts. V and J are TRBV7-2 and TRBJ1-2; TRBD1 agrees at 9 bases. The CDR3 is made up of 15 amino acids. Germline-derived CDR1 and CDR2 are SGHTA and FQGNSA. V shed 3 bases and J 4 bases; nucleotides not matched to a gene: 6. Here the CDR3 reads CASSFLDRGLYGYTF. The CDR3 DNA follows: TGTGCCAGCAGCTTCCTGGACAGGGGCCTCTATGGCTACACCTTC.

This clonotype was seen many times. The J gene is TRBJ2-5, the V gene TRBV7-6, with D perhaps TRBD2 (7 bases). The V end was cut by 2 bases, the J end by 1 base, with 11 bases between. Germline CDR1 SGHVS, CDR2 FNYEAQ. This CDR3 region has 15 residues. In DNA form, the CDR3 reads TGTGCCAGCAGCTTATTGCGGGGGCCCCAAGAGACCCAGTACTTC. Amino acids: CASSLLRGPQETQYF.

This clonotype was seen more than once but under ten times. The chain has TRBV7-6 and TRBJ1-3, with D possibly TRBD1 on 5 matching bases. Germline V gene data show CDR1 as SGHVS and CDR2 as FNYEAQ. V lost 10 bases to trimming and J lost 2 bases, with 9 bases between them. The CDR3 is made up of 12 amino acids. The CDR3 loop reads CAIRATGNTIYF. For the CDR3, the DNA is TGTGCCATCAGGGCCACTGGAAACACCATATATTTT.

This clonotype was observed at least ten times. The chain recombines TRBV7-2 with TRBJ2-5, with 10 bases that match TRBD2. The CDR3 has 14 residues. V shed 6 bases, J shed 3 bases, and the junction held 4 bases outside the gene matches. CDR1 is SGHTA and CDR2 is FQGNSA in the germline V gene. CDR3 bases: TGTGCCAGCAGTCCAAGCGGGGGGGAAGAGACCCAGTACTTC. Translated, it gives CASSPSGGEETQYF. The variable domain in full, completed from reference TRBV7-2 and TRBJ2-5, reads GAGVSQSPSNKVTEKGKDVELRCDPISGHTALYWYRQSLGQGLEFLIYFQGNSAPDKSGLPSDRFSAERTGGSVSTLTIQRTQQEDSAVYLCASSPSGGEETQYFGPGTRLLVL.

This clonotype has a count of ten or more. V gene TRBV29-1 combines with J gene TRBJ2-7, with 8 bases lining up with TRBD1. CDR1 and CDR2 (germline): SQVTM, ANQGSEA. The CDR3 covers 12 residues. The V segment lost 6 bases and the J segment 7 bases; nucleotides outside the gene matches: 8. CDR3 coding DNA: TGCAGCGTGGGGGAGACAGGGGAAGAGCAGTACTTC. Protein sequence: CSVGETGEEQYF.

Notes on this clonotype: Just one base apart from a much larger clone, this may be a read error. The J gene is TRBJ2-7, the V gene TRBV28; TRBD2 matches 12 bases. The CDR3 covers 17 residues. The germline gives CDR1 MDHEN, CDR2 SYDVKM. CDR3 residues: CASSLLLAGGPSYEQCF. CDR3 bases: TGTGCCAGCAGTTTATTGCTAGCGGGGGGGCCCTCCTACGAGCAGTGCTTC.